Each of the 9 T cell receptor beta chains below was sequenced from the same sample in a study of human T cells and chemical hapten exposure. TCRdb re-analysed the RACE reads in MiXCR, keeping a single row per CDR3 protein. The data show roughly 80,000 distinct CDR3 sequences, with about 8.6% seen just once and around 1.7% held by the top ten. Sample time point: healthy volunteer bleed at 6 weeks. Someone pulled total RNA out of unfractionated whole blood. Sequencing was performed on whole blood. The receptors stem from a female donor in good health. Some clones in this sample may be carry-over from other donors' samples.

In its sample, this clonotype was seen a few times. The rearrangement links TRBV27 to TRBJ1-5; 11 bases agree with TRBD1. The CDR3 extends over 18 amino acids. V lost 6 bases, J lost 0 bases, and 10 bases stayed unmatched. Germline CDR1 reads MNHEY; CDR2 reads SMNVEV (reference sequence). This CDR3 reads CASRPLAGTGGSNQPQHF. In DNA, the CDR3 is TGTGCCAGCAGGCCCCTGGCCGGGACAGGGGGTAGCAATCAGCCCCAGCATTTT.

There are many counts of this clonotype. The J gene is TRBJ1-2, the V gene TRBV5-1; 10 bases align to TRBD1. Germline V gene data show CDR1 as SGHRS and CDR2 as YFSETQ. The CDR3 sequence is 15 residues long. The V segment lost 3 bases and the J segment 2 bases; nucleotides outside the gene matches: 4. CDR3 region: CASSSTTGGNYGYTF. The CDR3 DNA reads TGCGCCAGCAGCTCAACGACAGGGGGCAACTATGGCTACACCTTC.

This rearrangement joins TRBV28 to TRBJ1-1; D gene ambiguous. The CDR3 totals 11 residues. V was pared by 7 bases and J by 8 bases, with 11 bases between. The germline gives CDR1 MDHEN, CDR2 SYDVKM. The chain's CDR3 is CASTSAAEAFF. Here the CDR3 DNA reads TGTGCCAGCACTTCCGCCGCCGAAGCTTTCTTT. The entire variable domain, with the rest obtained from reference TRBV28 and TRBJ1-1, is as follows: DVKVTQSSRYLVKRTGEKVFLECVQDMDHENMFWYRQDPGLGLRLIYFSYDVKMKEKGDIPEGYSVSREKKERFSLILESASTNQTSMYLCASTSAAEAFFGQGTRLTVV.

V and J are TRBV6-2 or TRBV6-3 and TRBJ2-2, with 9 bases lining up with TRBD1. V shed 4 bases and J 6 bases; nucleotides not matched to a gene: 15. This CDR3 is 18 amino acids long. Looked up from germline, CDR1 is MNHEY and CDR2 is SVGEGT. The CDR3 loop is CASSSRQGDRVFAGELFF. The CDR3 coding sequence is TGTGCCAGCAGTTCCCGTCAAGGGGACAGGGTCTTTGCCGGGGAGCTGTTTTTT.

The sample holds many counts of this clonotype. The chain carries TRBV18 and TRBJ2-7; D possibly corresponds to TRBD1 (5 bases). The CDR3 has 14 amino acids. Germline V gene data show CDR1 as KGHSH and CDR2 as LQKENI. Trimming cost V 3 bases and J 4 bases, with 13 bases left between them. The CDR3 DNA sequence: TGTGCCAGCTCACCCCCCAGGGCCCTGTACGAGCAGTACTTC. This codes for CASSPPRALYEQYF.

In this sample, this clonotype turned up many times. The rearrangement links TRBV7-2 to TRBJ1-5, with 7 bases lining up with TRBD1. The V segment lost 2 bases and the J segment 4 bases; nucleotides outside the gene matches: 5. This CDR3 contains 15 residues. CDR1 and CDR2 from the germline V gene are SGHTA and FQGNSA. The CDR3 spells CASSLRGQSNQPQHF. The CDR3 DNA follows: TGTGCCAGCAGCTTAAGGGGGCAGTCAAATCAGCCCCAGCATTTT.

The rearrangement joins TRBV20-1 to TRBJ2-3; 12 nucleotides match TRBD2. The CDR3 has 14 amino acids. Germline V gene lookup returns CDR1 DFQATT and CDR2 SNEGSKA (reference sequence). The J segment lost 2 bases and the V segment lost 6 bases, leaving 3 bases of the junction unmatched. CDR3 bases: TGCAGTGCCACTAGCGGGGGGCACACAGATACGCAGTATTTT. Translated, it gives CSATSGGHTDTQYF.

A few counts support this clonotype. The gene calls are TRBV27 and TRBJ2-3; D not certain. Between the trimmed V and J ends, which lost 5 bases and 0 bases, there was a span of 18 bases. This CDR3 has 17 amino acids. Per the germline V gene, CDR1 is MNHEY and CDR2 is SMNVEV (reference sequence). Here the CDR3 reads CASSPHRGRSSTDTQYF. CDR3 DNA: TGTGCCAGCAGTCCGCACAGAGGTAGGTCAAGCACAGATACGCAGTATTTT.

The J gene is TRBJ1-1, the V gene TRBV6-2 or TRBV6-3; 8 bases map to TRBD1. Germline CDR1 reads MNHEY; CDR2 reads SVGEGT. The V and J ends lost 2 bases and 0 bases, in that order; junction bases with no gene match: 8. The CDR3 is made up of 17 amino acids. CDR3 bases: TGTGCCAGCAGTTACGGGGGGACAGGCCTCATGAACACTGAAGCTTTCTTT. Translated: CASSYGGTGLMNTEAFF.